This T cell receptor (beta chain) was sequenced during a study of T cell responses to AZD1222 COVID-19 vaccine. Overall study results and limits: Among spike-specific TCRs, nearly half reportedly target unmutated variant regions. Two AZD1222 administrations were followed by greater Spike-specific TCR breadth and depth. There were repertoire samples only from the period after the peak T cell response.

TCRdb keeps only in-frame clones here, not all; method: immunoSEQ multiplex PCR. The sample lists roughly 100,000 clones, approximately 88% occurring once. Trimming stripped 10 bases from V and 4 bases from J, with 16 bases between. The CDR3 is 14 amino acids. Germline V gene sequence: CDR1 WNHNN, CDR2 SYGVQD (reference sequence). Comment on this clone: Its specificity is not known.

This chain links TRBV10-1 with TRBJ1-4, with D maybe TRBD1 (5 bases). The sequence derives from an adult in good health. This sample comprised peripheral blood, obtained on day 0 of AZD1222 vaccination. Written as DNA, the CDR3 is TGCGCCAAACTCTCAGACAGCTTTAATGAAAAACTGTTTTTT. This translates into CAKLSDSFNEKLFF.